This TCR beta chain was identified in a study of T cell responses to AZD1222 COVID-19 vaccine. Study-wide findings and caveats: Sampling that yielded the repertoires occurred only after the peak T cell response. Spike-wide coverage was observed for vaccine-associated CD4 TCRs, with dominant responses at 160-218 and 743-854. Females outnumbered males among donors, who were mostly white British; clonal diversity was possibly underestimated.

Researchers grouped second doses given at about 4 or about 12 weeks into one pool. The method was immunoSEQ multiplex PCR; TCRdb's version includes in-frame clones alone and lacks a portion of them. The top ten hold about 1.1% of the sample, which has 100,000 to 150,000 clones, 80% to 95% seen once. Germline V gene sequence: CDR1 SGHTA, CDR2 FQGNSA. V was pared by 5 bases and J by 10 bases, with 15 bases between. The length of the CDR3 is 13 residues. As to this clone: Its antigen is currently unknown.

This receptor was taken from an adult who received the AZD1222 COVID-19 vaccine. The chain joins TRBV7-2 to TRBJ2-1; the D gene could be TRBD1 or TRBD2 (5 bases each). The source was peripheral blood, collected 28 days after the second AZD1222 dose. Here the CDR3 DNA reads TGTGCCAGCAGCCGGAACCGGGACGGAGAGCAGTTCTTC. Translating it yields CASSRNRDGEQFF.